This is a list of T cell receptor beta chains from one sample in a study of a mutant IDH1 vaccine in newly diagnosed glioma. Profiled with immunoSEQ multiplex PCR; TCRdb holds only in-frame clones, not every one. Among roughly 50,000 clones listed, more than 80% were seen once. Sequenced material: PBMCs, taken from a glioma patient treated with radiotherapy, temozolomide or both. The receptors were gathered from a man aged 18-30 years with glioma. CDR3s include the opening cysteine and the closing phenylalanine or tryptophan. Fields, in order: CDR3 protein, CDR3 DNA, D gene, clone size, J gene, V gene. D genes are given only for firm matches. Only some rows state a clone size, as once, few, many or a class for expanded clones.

CDR3: CSVEVSGDKLDTIYF; DNA: TGCAGCGTTGAAGTCTCAGGTGATAAGTTAGACACCATATATTTT; D: .; size: .; J: TRBJ1-3; V: TRBV29-1
CDR3: CATRGVWGYGYTF; DNA: TGTGCCACCAGGGGCGTTTGGGGCTATGGCTACACCTTC; D: .; size: .; J: TRBJ1-2; V: TRBV15
CDR3: CASSRGQGDYNEQFF; DNA: TGCGCCAGCAGCCGGGGACAGGGAGATTACAATGAGCAGTTCTTC; D: TRBD1; size: .; J: TRBJ2-1; V: TRBV5-1
CDR3: CASKRREPTEAFF; DNA: TGTGCCAGTAAACGCAGGGAGCCCACTGAAGCTTTCTTT; D: .; size: .; J: TRBJ1-1; V: TRBV19
CDR3: CATAASVNQPQHF; DNA: TGTGCCACCGCGGCCTCGGTAAATCAGCCCCAGCATTTT; D: .; size: .; J: TRBJ1-5; V: TRBV27
CDR3: CASSPDVGTASYEQYF; DNA: TGTGCCAGCAGCCCGGATGTTGGGACAGCCTCCTACGAGCAGTACTTC; D: TRBD1; size: once; J: TRBJ2-7; V: TRBV7-2
CDR3: CATSRDRGNYGYTF; DNA: TGTGCCACCAGCAGGGACAGGGGCAACTATGGCTACACCTTC; D: TRBD1; size: .; J: TRBJ1-2; V: TRBV15
CDR3: CASRPDRVALREQYF; DNA: TGTGCCAGCAGACCTGACAGGGTAGCGCTACGAGAGCAGTACTTC; D: TRBD1; size: .; J: TRBJ2-7; V: TRBV6-5
CDR3: CASSVSGRGSNEQFF; DNA: TGTGCCAGCAGCGTTAGCGGGAGGGGGTCCAATGAGCAGTTCTTC; D: TRBD2; size: once; J: TRBJ2-1; V: TRBV11-2
CDR3: CASSYLARNTGSEAFF; DNA: TGTGCCAGCAGTTACCTAGCCCGAAACACGGGGTCTGAAGCTTTCTTT; D: .; size: .; J: TRBJ1-1; V: TRBV6-6
CDR3: CASSKVSSSNQPQHF; DNA: TGTGCCAGCAGCAAGGTTTCGAGTAGCAATCAGCCCCAGCATTTT; D: .; size: .; J: TRBJ1-5; V: TRBV7-2
CDR3: CASHTTATNYGYTF; DNA: TGTGCCAGCCACACGACAGCCACTAACTATGGCTACACCTTC; D: .; size: .; J: TRBJ1-2; V: TRBV5-6
CDR3: CAWSVRDEQFF; DNA: TGTGCCTGGAGTGTACGGGATGAGCAGTTCTTC; D: .; size: .; J: TRBJ2-1; V: TRBV30